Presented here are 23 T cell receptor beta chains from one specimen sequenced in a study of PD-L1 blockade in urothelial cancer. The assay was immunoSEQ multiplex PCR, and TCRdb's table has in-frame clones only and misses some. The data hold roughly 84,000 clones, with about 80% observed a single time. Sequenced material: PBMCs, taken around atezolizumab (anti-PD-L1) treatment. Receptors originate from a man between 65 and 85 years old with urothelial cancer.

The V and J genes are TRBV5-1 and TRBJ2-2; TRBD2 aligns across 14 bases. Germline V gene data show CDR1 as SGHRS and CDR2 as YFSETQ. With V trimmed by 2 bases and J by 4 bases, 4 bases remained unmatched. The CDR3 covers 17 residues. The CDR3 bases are TGCGCCAGCAGCTTCGGACTAGCGGGGGGCACCACCGGGGAGCTGTTTTTT. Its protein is CASSFGLAGGTTGELFF.

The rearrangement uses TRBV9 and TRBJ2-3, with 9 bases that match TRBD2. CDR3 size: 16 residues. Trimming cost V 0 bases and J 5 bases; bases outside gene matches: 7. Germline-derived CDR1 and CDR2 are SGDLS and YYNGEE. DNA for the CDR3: TGTGCCAGCAGCGTAGGGTCGGCGGGAGGGGGAGATACGCAGTATTTT. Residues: CASSVGSAGGGDTQYF.

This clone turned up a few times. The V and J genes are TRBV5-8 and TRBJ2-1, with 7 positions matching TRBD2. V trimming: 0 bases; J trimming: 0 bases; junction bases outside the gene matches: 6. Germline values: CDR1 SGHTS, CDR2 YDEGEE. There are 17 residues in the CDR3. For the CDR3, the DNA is TGTGCCAGCAGCTTGGCCACTAGCGCGGACTCCTACAATGAGCAGTTCTTC. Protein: CASSLATSADSYNEQFF.

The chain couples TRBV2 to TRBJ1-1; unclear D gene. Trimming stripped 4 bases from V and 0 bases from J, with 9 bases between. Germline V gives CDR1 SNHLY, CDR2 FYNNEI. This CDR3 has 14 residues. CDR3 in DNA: TGTGCCAGCAGTGGCCAATACATGAACACTGAAGCTTTCTTT. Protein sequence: CASSGQYMNTEAFF.

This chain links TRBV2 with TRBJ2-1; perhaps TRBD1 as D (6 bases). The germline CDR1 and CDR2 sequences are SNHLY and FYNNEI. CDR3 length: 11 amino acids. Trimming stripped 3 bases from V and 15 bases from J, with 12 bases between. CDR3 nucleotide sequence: TGTGCCAGCAGTGACGCAGGGGCCTCGTTCTTC. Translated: CASSDAGASFF.

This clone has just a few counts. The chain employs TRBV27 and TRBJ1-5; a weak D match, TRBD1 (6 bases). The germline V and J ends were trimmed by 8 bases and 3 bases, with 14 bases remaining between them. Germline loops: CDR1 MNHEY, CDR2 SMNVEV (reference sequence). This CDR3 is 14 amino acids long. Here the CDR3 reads CASSVQGTNQPQHF. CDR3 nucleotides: TGTGCCAGCTCCGTACAGGGAACCAATCAGCCCCAGCATTTT.

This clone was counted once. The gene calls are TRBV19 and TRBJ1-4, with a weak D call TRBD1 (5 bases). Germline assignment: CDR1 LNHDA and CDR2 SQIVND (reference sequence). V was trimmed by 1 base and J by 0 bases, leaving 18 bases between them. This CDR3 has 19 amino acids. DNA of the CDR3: TGTGCCAGTAGTATAGGTCTCGGACAACGCTATGCAACTAATGAAAAACTGTTTTTT. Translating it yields CASSIGLGQRYATNEKLFF.

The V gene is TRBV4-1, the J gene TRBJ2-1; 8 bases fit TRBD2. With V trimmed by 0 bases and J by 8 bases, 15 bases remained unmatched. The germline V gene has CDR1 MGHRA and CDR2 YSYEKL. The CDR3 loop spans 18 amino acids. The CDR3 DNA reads TGCGCCAGCAGCCAAGATCCAAATACTAGCGGAGCGGAGGATGAGCAGTTCTTC. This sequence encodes CASSQDPNTSGAEDEQFF.

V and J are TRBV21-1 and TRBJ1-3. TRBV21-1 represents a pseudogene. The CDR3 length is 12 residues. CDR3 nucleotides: TGTGCCAGCAGCGCGGGGGGAAACACCATATATTTT. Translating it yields CASSAGGNTIYF.

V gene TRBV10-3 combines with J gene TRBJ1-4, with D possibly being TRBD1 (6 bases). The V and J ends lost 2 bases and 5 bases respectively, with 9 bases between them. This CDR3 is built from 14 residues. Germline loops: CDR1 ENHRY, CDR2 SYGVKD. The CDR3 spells CAISEGQRNEKLFF. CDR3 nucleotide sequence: TGTGCCATCAGTGAGGGACAGCGAAATGAAAAACTGTTTTTT.

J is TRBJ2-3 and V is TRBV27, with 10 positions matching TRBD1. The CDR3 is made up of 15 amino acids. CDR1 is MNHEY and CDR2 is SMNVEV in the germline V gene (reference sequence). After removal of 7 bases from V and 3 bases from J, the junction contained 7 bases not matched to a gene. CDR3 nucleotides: TGTGCCAGCACCCCCTGGACAGGGGGAACAGATACGCAGTATTTT. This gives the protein CASTPWTGGTDTQYF.

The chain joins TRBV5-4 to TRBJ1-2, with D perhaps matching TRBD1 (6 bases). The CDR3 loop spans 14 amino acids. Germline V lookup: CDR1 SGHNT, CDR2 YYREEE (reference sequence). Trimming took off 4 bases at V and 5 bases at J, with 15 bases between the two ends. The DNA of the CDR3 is TGTGCCAGCAGCCCCGGGGGGGCAGGGTATGGCTACACCTTC. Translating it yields CASSPGGAGYGYTF.

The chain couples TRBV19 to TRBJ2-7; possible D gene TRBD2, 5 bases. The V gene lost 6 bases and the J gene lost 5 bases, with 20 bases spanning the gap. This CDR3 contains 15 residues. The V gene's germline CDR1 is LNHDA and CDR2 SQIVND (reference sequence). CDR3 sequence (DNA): TGTGCCAGTAGACAAGGACGGACCCGGGGTGACGAGCAGTACTTC. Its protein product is CASRQGRTRGDEQYF.

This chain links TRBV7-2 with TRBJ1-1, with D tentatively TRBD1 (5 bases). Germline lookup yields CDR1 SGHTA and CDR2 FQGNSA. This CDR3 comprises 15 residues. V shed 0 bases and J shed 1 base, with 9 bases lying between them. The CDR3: CASSLAARENTEAFF. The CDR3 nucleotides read TGTGCCAGCAGCTTAGCGGCCAGGGAGAACACTGAAGCTTTCTTT.

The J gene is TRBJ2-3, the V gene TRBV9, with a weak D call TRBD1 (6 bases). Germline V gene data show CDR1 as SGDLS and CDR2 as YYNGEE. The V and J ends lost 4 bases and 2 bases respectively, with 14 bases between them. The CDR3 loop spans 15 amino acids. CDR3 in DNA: TGTGCCAGCAGCCTCAGGTCAGGGGACACAGATACGCAGTATTTT. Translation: CASSLRSGDTDTQYF.

CDR3 bases: TGTGCCAGCCAACTAGCGGGAGGGCAAGAGACCCAGTACTTC. Residues: CASQLAGGQETQYF. This chain connects TRBV25-1 to TRBJ2-5; the match to TRBD2 covers 13 bases. In germline, CDR1 is MGHDK, CDR2 SYGVNS. This CDR3 is built from 14 residues. The trim removed 8 bases at V and 2 bases at J, leaving 2 bases unmatched.

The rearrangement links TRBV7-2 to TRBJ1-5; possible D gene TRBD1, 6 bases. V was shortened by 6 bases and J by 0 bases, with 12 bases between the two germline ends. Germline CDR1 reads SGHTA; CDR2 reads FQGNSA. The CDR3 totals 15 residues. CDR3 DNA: TGTGCCAGCAGAAAACAGGGATATAGCAATCAGCCCCAGCATTTT. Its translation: CASRKQGYSNQPQHF.

CDR3 sequence (DNA): TGTGCCAGCAGCTCCAGAGGGACTAGCACTGAAGCTTTCTTT. The encoded protein is CASSSRGTSTEAFF. The chain joins TRBV5-6 to TRBJ1-1; possible D gene TRBD1, 5 bases. The CDR3 runs 14 residues. The V end was cut by 3 bases, the J end by 4 bases, with 13 bases between. The germline V gene encodes CDR1 SGHDT and CDR2 YYEEEE.

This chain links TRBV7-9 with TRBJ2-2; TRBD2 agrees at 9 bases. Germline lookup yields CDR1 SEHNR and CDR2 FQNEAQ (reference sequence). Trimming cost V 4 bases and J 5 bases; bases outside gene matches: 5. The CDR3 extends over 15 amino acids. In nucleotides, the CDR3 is TGTGCCAGCAGCTATAGCGGGAGCAGGACCGGGGAGCTGTTTTTT. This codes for CASSYSGSRTGELFF.

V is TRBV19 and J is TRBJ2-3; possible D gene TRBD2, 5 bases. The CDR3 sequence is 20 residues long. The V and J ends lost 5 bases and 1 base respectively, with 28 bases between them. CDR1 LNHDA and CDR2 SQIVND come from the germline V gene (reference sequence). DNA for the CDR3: TGTGCCAGTAGTCTCGAGGACCGGGAAGCCCAAGTTAGGGGCACAGATACGCAGTATTTT. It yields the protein CASSLEDREAQVRGTDTQYF.

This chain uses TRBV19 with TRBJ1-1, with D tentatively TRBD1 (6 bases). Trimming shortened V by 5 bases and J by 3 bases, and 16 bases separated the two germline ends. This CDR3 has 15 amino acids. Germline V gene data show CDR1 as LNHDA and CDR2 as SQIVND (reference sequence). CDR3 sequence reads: CASSPDRTPYTEAFF. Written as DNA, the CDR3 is TGTGCCAGTAGTCCCGACAGGACCCCTTACACTGAAGCTTTCTTT.

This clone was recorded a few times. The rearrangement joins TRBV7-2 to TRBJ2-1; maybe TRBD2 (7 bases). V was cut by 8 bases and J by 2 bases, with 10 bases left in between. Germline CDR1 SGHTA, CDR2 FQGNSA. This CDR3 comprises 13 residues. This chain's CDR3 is CASGRGTYNEQFF. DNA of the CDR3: TGTGCCAGCGGGAGGGGGACCTACAATGAGCAGTTCTTC.

CDR3: CASSARQGPNIDQPQHF. CDR3 coding DNA: TGTGCCAGTAGTGCCCGACAGGGACCCAACATAGATCAGCCCCAGCATTTT. V usage is TRBV19 and J usage is TRBJ1-5; 7 positions match TRBD1. With 5 bases clipped from V and 5 bases from J, the junction kept 15 bases outside the gene matches. The CDR3 extends over 17 amino acids. Germline V gene sequence: CDR1 LNHDA, CDR2 SQIVND (reference sequence).